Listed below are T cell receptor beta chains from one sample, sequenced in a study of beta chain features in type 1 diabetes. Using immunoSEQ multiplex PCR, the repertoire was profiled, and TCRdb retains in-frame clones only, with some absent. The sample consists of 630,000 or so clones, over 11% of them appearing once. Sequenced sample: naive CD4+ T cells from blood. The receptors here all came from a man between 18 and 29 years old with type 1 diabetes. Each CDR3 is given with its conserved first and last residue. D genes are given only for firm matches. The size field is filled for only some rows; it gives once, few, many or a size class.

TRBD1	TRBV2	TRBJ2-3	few	TGTGCCAGCAGTGATGGACAGGGGGTGGCAGATACGCAGTATTTT	CASSDGQGVADTQYF
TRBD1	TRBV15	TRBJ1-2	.	TGTGCCACCAGCAGAGAACAGGGGGATGGCTACACCTTC	CATSREQGDGYTF
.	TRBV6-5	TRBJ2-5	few	TGTGCCAGCAGTTACTCGATTGGGCTTGAAGAGACCCAGTACTTC	CASSYSIGLEETQYF
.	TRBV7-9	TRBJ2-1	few	TGTGCCAGCAGCTTGGCTAGTGAGCAGTTCTTC	CASSLASEQFF
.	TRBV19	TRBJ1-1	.	TGTGCCAGTAGGCCGGAAACCGGGACATGGGTCACTGAAGCTTTCTTT	CASRPETGTWVTEAFF
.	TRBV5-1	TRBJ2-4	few	TGCGCCAGCAGCTTACAGGACACCAGCGGTATTCAGTACTTC	CASSLQDTSGIQYF
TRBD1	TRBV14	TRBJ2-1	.	TGTGCCAGCGGCCCGAGAGTAGGGACAGGGCCCTACAATGAGCAGTTCTTC	CASGPRVGTGPYNEQFF
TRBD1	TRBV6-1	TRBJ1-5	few	TGTGCCAGCAGTGAGAGACAGGGTGGGCAGCCCCAGCATTTT	CASSERQGGQPQHF
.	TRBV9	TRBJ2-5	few	TGTGCCAGCAGCGTACTCCCAGGGCAAGAGACCCAGTACTTC	CASSVLPGQETQYF
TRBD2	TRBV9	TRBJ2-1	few	TGTGCCAGCAGCGTTCCTAGCGGGACCTACAATGAGCAGTTCTTC	CASSVPSGTYNEQFF
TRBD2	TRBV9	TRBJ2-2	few	TGTGCCAGCAGCGTAAGCGGGGCCCTGAACACCGGGGAGCTGTTTTTT	CASSVSGALNTGELFF
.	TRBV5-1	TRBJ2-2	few	TGCGCCAGCAGCTTGGCCTTGTCCATCACCGGGGAGCTGTTTTTT	CASSLALSITGELFF
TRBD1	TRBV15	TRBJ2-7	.	TGTGCCACCAGCAGAGACCGGGACAGGGGTTACGAGCAGTACTTC	CATSRDRDRGYEQYF
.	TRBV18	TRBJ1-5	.	TGTGCCAGCTCACGGGGGGACAGCAATCAGCCCCAGCATTTT	CASSRGDSNQPQHF
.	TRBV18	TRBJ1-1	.	TGTGCCAGCTCACCACTTGGCCACACTGAAGCTTTCTTT	CASSPLGHTEAFF
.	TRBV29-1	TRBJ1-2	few	TGCAGCGCCTTCGGGCTAGAGAGTGGCTACACCTTC	CSAFGLESGYTF
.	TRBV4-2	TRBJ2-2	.	TGTGCCAGCAGCCAGGAAAATAGCGGAAACACCGGGGAGCTGTTTTTT	CASSQENSGNTGELFF
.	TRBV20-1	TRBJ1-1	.	TGCAGCGTCCACCAGGGCCCTGAAGCTTTCTTT	CSVHQGPEAFF
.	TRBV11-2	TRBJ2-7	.	TGTGCCAGCAGCTCTACATGGGCGCGCGAGCAGTACTTC	CASSSTWAREQYF
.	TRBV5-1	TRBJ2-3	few	TGCGCCAGCAGCTTGGATAGCCCGAGGTATACGCAGTATTTT	CASSLDSPRYTQYF
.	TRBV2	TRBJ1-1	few	TGTGCCAGCAGATTAACAGTGAACACTGAAGCTTTCTTT	CASRLTVNTEAFF
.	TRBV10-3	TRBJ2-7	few	TGTGCCATCAGTGATGAAATCACAGGTTCCGCCACGATTGGGCAGTACTTC	CAISDEITGSATIGQYF